This passage covers 12 T cell receptor beta chains from one sample sequenced in a study of blood T cell repertoires in COVID-19. TCRdb's table, derived via immunoSEQ multiplex PCR, lists solely in-frame clones and lacks some. The sample lists 100,000 to 150,000 clones, approximately 74% occurring once. Material: peripheral blood. These receptors all stem from an elderly man with COVID-19, enrolled during active disease.

Points on this clone: A read error may account for a junction end that differs from germline. The V and J genes are TRBV19 and TRBJ1-1; tentatively, D is TRBD1 (6 bases). The germline V gene has CDR1 LNHDA and CDR2 SQIVND (reference sequence). The CDR3 has 19 residues. The DNA for the CDR3 is TGTCCCAGTATGGCGGGGGGGCGGGCCTGGGACGTGAGGGCGACTGAAGCTTTCTTT. Translated: CPSMAGGRAWDVRATEAFF.

J is TRBJ1-1 and V is TRBV19, with TRBD1 matching 7 bases. In germline, CDR1 is LNHDA, CDR2 SQIVND (reference sequence). Unmatched junction bases numbered 12, after V lost 5 bases and J lost 3 bases. This CDR3 comprises 16 residues. CDR3 sequence: CASSPVQGRQDTEAFF. Written as DNA, the CDR3 is TGTGCCAGTAGTCCCGTACAGGGGAGGCAGGACACTGAAGCTTTCTTT.

The rearrangement uses TRBV9 and TRBJ1-5; tentative D call: TRBD1 (5 bases). The CDR3 sequence is 13 residues long. Trimming removed 0 bases from V and 7 bases from J, with 8 bases in between. Per germline, CDR1 SGDLS and CDR2 YYNGEE. The CDR3 sequence is CASSVAPGQPQHF. The CDR3 DNA sequence: TGTGCCAGCAGCGTAGCTCCAGGGCAGCCCCAGCATTTT.

The genes are TRBV4-3 and TRBJ2-3; TRBD2 matches 8 bases. V lost 1 base, J lost 3 bases, and 6 bases stayed unmatched. Germline CDR1 and CDR2: LGHNA and YSLEER. The CDR3 length is 16 residues. Here the CDR3 reads CASSQGASGSTDTQYF. CDR3 nucleotides: TGCGCCAGCAGCCAAGGGGCTAGCGGGTCGACAGATACGCAGTATTTT.

The rearrangement uses TRBV24-1 and TRBJ1-1, with 10 bases lining up with TRBD1. Trimming took 7 bases from V and 0 from J; bases not matched to a gene: 7. The CDR3 totals 16 residues. Germline V gives CDR1 KGHDR, CDR2 SFDVKD. This CDR3 reads CATRTGTGEMNTEAFF. CDR3 coding DNA: TGTGCCACCAGGACTGGGACAGGGGAGATGAACACTGAAGCTTTCTTT.

There are a few counts of this clone. V usage is TRBV15 and J usage is TRBJ2-5; D is ambiguous. Germline V lookup: CDR1 LNHNV, CDR2 YYDKDF (reference sequence). The V end was cut by 0 bases, the J end by 5 bases, with 10 bases between. This CDR3 region has 14 residues. CDR3 DNA sequence: TGTGCCACCAGCAGAGATCATCCGCGTGAGACCCAGTACTTC. The encoded protein is CATSRDHPRETQYF.

The chain joins TRBV5-1 to TRBJ1-1; TRBD1 matches at 7 bases. The germline CDR1 and CDR2 sequences are SGHRS and YFSETQ. V lost 3 bases and J lost 1; bases outside the gene matches: 3. This CDR3 comprises 14 residues. The CDR3 is CASSYRGRNTEAFF. CDR3 nucleotide sequence: TGCGCCAGCAGCTACAGGGGTCGGAACACTGAAGCTTTCTTT.

V and J are TRBV3-1 (or the pseudogene TRBV3-2) and TRBJ1-4; 7 positions match TRBD1. Trimming removed 6 bases from V and 8 bases from J; junction bases left unmatched: 6. The germline gives CDR1 LGHDT, CDR2 YNNKEL (reference sequence). CDR3 size: 13 residues. CDR3 in DNA: TGTGCCAGCAGGTCACAGGGGCGCGAAAAACTGTTTTTT. It codes for CASRSQGREKLFF.

The gene calls are TRBV28 and TRBJ1-6; the D is unclear. The CDR3 runs 14 residues. The ends were cut back, 7 bases at V and 7 bases at J, with 14 bases in the middle. The germline V gene has CDR1 MDHEN and CDR2 SYDVKM. Here the CDR3 reads CASKDSFSNSPLHF. CDR3 nucleotides: TGTGCCAGCAAAGACTCCTTCAGCAATTCACCCCTCCACTTT.

In DNA, the CDR3 is TGTGCCAGCAGCTTACTGCCGACTAGCGGGGAGGGAATACTCGTCTACAATGAGCAGTTCTTC. Encoded protein: CASSLLPTSGEGILVYNEQFF. This chain connects TRBV7-3 to TRBJ2-1, with 11 bases matching TRBD2. Germline V lookup: CDR1 SGHTA, CDR2 FQGTGA. The CDR3 consists of 21 residues. The V gene end was trimmed by 2 bases and the J gene end by 3 bases; junction bases not matched to a gene: 18.

This chain uses TRBV10-2 with TRBJ1-1, with D tentatively TRBD1 (5 bases). Looked up from germline, CDR1 is WSHSY and CDR2 is SAAADI. The CDR3 length is 14 residues. Trimming cost V 10 bases and J 0 bases, with 15 bases left between them. The CDR3 loop is CAIQSRGLNTEAFF. The CDR3 nucleotides read TGCGCCATCCAGAGCCGGGGGTTGAACACTGAAGCTTTCTTT.

This chain uses TRBV4-3 with TRBJ2-5, with a weak D call TRBD2 (5 bases). Trimming removed 5 bases from V and 2 bases from J, with 9 bases in between. Germline-derived CDR1 and CDR2 are LGHNA and YSLEER. CDR3 size: 13 residues. The CDR3 spells CASSNRGQETQYF. DNA of the CDR3: TGCGCCAGCAGCAACCGGGGTCAAGAGACCCAGTACTTC.